This TCR beta chain was found in a study of T cell changes during pregnancy in multiple sclerosis. Produced via immunoSEQ multiplex PCR; TCRdb's table is partial and in-frame only. The sample holds tens of thousands of clones, about 90% seen once. Sample: CD4+ T cells from peripheral blood mononuclear cells, taken in the first trimester of pregnancy. This TCR was recovered from a female donor with multiple sclerosis, enrolled in a pregnancy study.

The CDR3 reads CASCLAGVTDTQYF. DNA for the CDR3: TGTGCCAGCTGCTTAGCGGGGGTGACAGATACGCAGTATTTT. The chain carries TRBV2 and TRBJ2-3; TRBD2 agrees at 9 bases. This CDR3 region has 14 residues. Germline-derived CDR1 and CDR2 are SNHLY and FYNNEI. Germline trimming cut 8 bases from V and 3 bases from J; bases unmatched to any gene: 6.